A single sample is the source of the 16 T cell receptor beta chains below, sequenced in a study of shared clonotypes between healthy human individuals. TCRdb keeps only in-frame clones here, not all; method: immunoSEQ multiplex PCR. Of hundreds of thousands of clones detected, roughly four fifths appear once; the ten largest clones hold approximately 12%. Sequencing used PBMCs. Every receptor here comes from a woman in her 40s in good health. Some clones in this sample may be carry-over from other donors' samples.

There are many counts of this clone. Other nucleotide sequences in the sample specify the same CDR3. The CDR3 protein is CATSREEEIYEQYF. In DNA form, the CDR3 reads TGTGCCACCAGCAGAGAGGAGGAAATCTACGAGCAGTACTTC. The chain couples TRBV15 to TRBJ2-7, with D possibly matching TRBD2 (5 bases). This CDR3 is built from 14 residues. The V and J ends lost 0 bases and 3 bases respectively, with 9 bases between them. Germline V gene lookup returns CDR1 LNHNV and CDR2 YYDKDF (reference sequence).

This rearrangement joins TRBV7-2 to TRBJ2-1; possible D gene TRBD2, 6 bases. Germline values: CDR1 SGHTA, CDR2 FQGNSA. The CDR3 extends over 14 amino acids. With 1 base removed from V and 6 bases from J, the gap between germline ends came to 10 bases. CDR3 sequence reads: CASSLVAGLNEQFF. The CDR3 nucleotides are TGTGCCAGCAGCTTAGTGGCGGGGCTCAATGAGCAGTTCTTC.

The rearrangement joins TRBV9 to TRBJ1-2; D is perhaps TRBD1 (5 bases). V was clipped by 0 bases and J by 10 bases, with 13 bases between them. Looked up from germline, CDR1 is SGDLS and CDR2 is YYNGEE. This CDR3 is built from 13 residues. The CDR3 region has the DNA TGTGCCAGCAGCGTAGGGGGACTGCCAGTCTACACCTTC. Its translation: CASSVGGLPVYTF.

Worth noting for this clone: The germline gene is not matched at one end of the junction; a read error may be the cause. V gene TRBV7-8 combines with J gene TRBJ2-7; 15 bases match TRBD2. This CDR3 comprises 16 residues. CDR1 is SGHVS and CDR2 is FQNEAQ in the germline V gene. CDR3 nucleotide sequence: TGTGCCAGCAGCATGGGACTAGCGGGAGGTTCCTCCGAGCAGTACTTC. It specifies CASSMGLAGGSSEQYF. The whole variable domain, filled in from reference TRBV7-8 and TRBJ2-7, reads GAGVSQSPRYKVAKRGQDVALRCDPISGHVSLFWYQQALGQGPEFLTYFQNEAQLDKSGLPSDRFFAERPEGSVSTLKIQRTQQEDSAVYLCASSMGLAGGSSEQYFGPGTRLTVT.

The J gene is TRBJ1-1, the V gene TRBV10-3, with unresolved D. CDR3 length: 12 amino acids. V was clipped by 3 bases and J by 6 bases, with 8 bases between them. CDR1 is ENHRY, CDR2 SYGVKD, per germline. The CDR3 coding sequence is TGTGCCATCAGTGAAGGAACCCCTGAAGCTTTCTTT. Translated: CAISEGTPEAFF.

This chain connects TRBV6-5 to TRBJ2-7, with TRBD1 matching over 8 bases. Germline V gene data show CDR1 as MNHEY and CDR2 as SVGAGI. J gave up 4 bases and V 0 bases, and 5 bases lay outside the gene matches. CDR3 length: 15 amino acids. The CDR3 region is CASSYSGRGLYEQYF. The CDR3 bases are TGTGCCAGCAGTTACTCCGGCAGGGGGCTATACGAGCAGTACTTC.

The chain uses TRBV29-1 and TRBJ2-7; 7 nucleotides match TRBD2. This CDR3 has 11 amino acids. With V trimmed by 6 bases and J by 5 bases, 4 bases remained unmatched. From germline, CDR1 is SQVTM and CDR2 ANQGSEA. CDR3 DNA: TGCAGCGTCTCCCTAGCGGACGAGCAGTACTTC. It specifies CSVSLADEQYF.

This clone has only a few counts. The gene calls are TRBV5-1 and TRBJ2-3; perhaps TRBD1 as D (5 bases). Trimming pared 1 base from V and 3 bases from J, leaving 9 bases between. Germline lookup yields CDR1 SGHRS and CDR2 YFSETQ. The CDR3 length is 14 residues. The CDR3 reads CASSLFRTTDTQYF. Written as DNA, the CDR3 is TGCGCCAGCAGCTTGTTCAGGACAACAGATACGCAGTATTTT.

The rearrangement uses TRBV28 and TRBJ2-4, with 13 bases matching TRBD2. CDR1 is MDHEN and CDR2 is SYDVKM in the germline V gene. Trimming removed 6 bases from V and 0 bases from J; junction bases left unmatched: 8. CDR3 length: 18 residues. CDR3 nucleotide sequence: TGTGCCAGCAGCCGAGGACTAGCGGGAGACCTAGCCAAAAACATTCAGTACTTC. The encoded protein is CASSRGLAGDLAKNIQYF.

To note about this clone: This sample includes further DNA sequences coding for the same CDR3. This sequence joins TRBV28 and TRBJ2-1; D gene ambiguous. The germline V gene has CDR1 MDHEN and CDR2 SYDVKM. The ends were cut back, 2 bases at V and 4 bases at J, with 3 bases in the middle. This CDR3 has 12 residues. CDR3 nucleotides: TGTGCCAGCAGTTTAGAATACAATGAGCAGTTCTTC. Translating gives CASSLEYNEQFF.

On this clone: This may arise from a read error, as a much more abundant clone is one base away. This chain links TRBV2 with TRBJ1-1; D gene uncertain. The CDR3 spans 11 residues. Deletions cut 9 bases from V and 3 bases from J, with 8 bases between. Germline loops: CDR1 SNHLY, CDR2 FYNNEI. Here the CDR3 DNA reads TGTGCCAGTCCGGGTTACACTGAAGCTTTCTTT. Translated, it gives CASPGYTEAFF.

Only one count was recorded for this clone. The CDR3 nucleotides read TGTGCCAGCAGTTTAATACTTAGCACAGATACGCAGTATTTT. Its protein product is CASSLILSTDTQYF. The chain uses TRBV27 and TRBJ2-3; D not resolved. With 2 bases removed from V and 0 bases from J, the gap between germline ends came to 6 bases. Germline V CDR1 and CDR2: MNHEY, SMNVEV (reference sequence). The CDR3 loop spans 14 amino acids.

The chain employs TRBV6-5 and TRBJ2-3; TRBD2 matches at 8 bases. This CDR3 has 14 residues. From germline, CDR1 is MNHEY and CDR2 SVGAGI. With V trimmed by 4 bases and J by 3 bases, 3 bases remained unmatched. Here the CDR3 reads CASSSQRETDTQYF. In nucleotides, the CDR3 is TGTGCCAGCAGTTCACAGCGGGAGACAGATACGCAGTATTTT.

This rearrangement joins TRBV5-1 to TRBJ1-2; tentatively, D is TRBD1 (5 bases). The germline V gene has CDR1 SGHRS and CDR2 YFSETQ. The CDR3 length is 13 residues. V lost 2 bases and J lost 4, with 9 bases in between. CDR3 bases: TGCGCCAGCAGCTTAGAAGGGGTCTATGGCTACACCTTC. Its protein is CASSLEGVYGYTF.

The chain is built from TRBV4-2 and TRBJ1-1, with a weak D call TRBD1 (5 bases). The V end lost 0 bases, the J end lost 1 base, and 9 bases lay between the germline ends. Germline CDR1 LGHNA, CDR2 YNFKEQ. The CDR3 loop spans 15 amino acids. This CDR3 reads CASSQDGTGNTEAFF. For the CDR3, the DNA is TGTGCCAGCAGCCAAGATGGGACGGGGAACACTGAAGCTTTCTTT.

Concerning this clone itself: A much larger clone lies a single base off, so this may be a read error. The J gene is TRBJ1-2, the V gene TRBV5-6, with a tentative D call TRBD1 (5 bases). This CDR3 is built from 16 residues. Trimming stripped 3 bases from V and 4 bases from J, with 19 bases between. Germline assignment: CDR1 SGHDT and CDR2 YYEEEE. CDR3 nucleotide sequence: TGTGCCAGCAGCTCGGGATGGGCGTCGGGGGGCTATGGCTACACCTTC. Encoded protein: CASSSGWASGGYGYTF.